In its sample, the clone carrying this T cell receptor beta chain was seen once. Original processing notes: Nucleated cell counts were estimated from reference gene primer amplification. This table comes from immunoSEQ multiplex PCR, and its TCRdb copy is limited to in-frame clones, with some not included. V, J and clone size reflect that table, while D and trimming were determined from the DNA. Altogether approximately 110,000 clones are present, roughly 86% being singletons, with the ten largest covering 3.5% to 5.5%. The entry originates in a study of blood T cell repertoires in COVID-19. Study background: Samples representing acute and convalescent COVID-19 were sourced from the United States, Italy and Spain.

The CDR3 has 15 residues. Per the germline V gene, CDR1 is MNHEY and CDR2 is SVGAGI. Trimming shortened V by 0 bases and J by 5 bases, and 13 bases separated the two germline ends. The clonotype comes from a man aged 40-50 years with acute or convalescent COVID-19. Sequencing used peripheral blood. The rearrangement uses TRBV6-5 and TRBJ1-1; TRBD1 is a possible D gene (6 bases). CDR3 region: CASSYSGRGKTEAFF. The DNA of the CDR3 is TGTGCCAGCAGTTACTCTGGGAGGGGGAAGACTGAAGCTTTCTTT.